Reported below is one TCR beta chain. Its antigen is as yet unknown. Graft samples were processed, releasing intraepithelial and lamina propria lymphocytes. TCRdb's copy holds only in-frame clones and misses some; the assay was immunoSEQ multiplex PCR. The sample has under 15,000 clones; over 65% are singletons. This CDR3 comprises 14 residues. CDR1 and CDR2 (germline): SGHNT, YYREEE (reference sequence). The junction had 4 bases not matched to a gene; V was cut back by 1 base and J by 3 bases. The sample belongs to a study of graft-versus-host responses after intestinal transplantation. Study information: Induction with anti-thymocyte globulin, then tacrolimus and steroids for roughly 3 years, was given to all recipients. Whole-study findings and limits: Recipient bone marrow held GvH clones, some seen earlier in ileum or blood. Where graft-donor T cell macrochimerism was present, patients had high graft-versus-host to host-versus-graft clonal ratios in allografts. Peak circulating GvH clone levels were associated with early post-transplant HvG declines.

The sequences come from ileum tissue, collected less than 150 days after intestinal transplantation. The rearrangement joins TRBV5-4 to TRBJ2-7, with TRBD2 identical over 7 bases. This TCR came from a human patient who received an intestinal transplant, so some T cells may come from the graft donor. Here the CDR3 DNA reads TGTGCCAGCAGCTTGTTCGGGGAGGGCTACGAGCAGTACTTC. Protein sequence: CASSLFGEGYEQYF.